These T cell receptor beta chains were read from a single sample in a study of blood T cell repertoires in COVID-19. Using immunoSEQ multiplex PCR, the repertoire was profiled, and TCRdb retains in-frame clones only, with some absent. There are about 350,000 clones in the sample; about nine tenths occur only once, and 1% lies in the top ten. Source material: PBMCs or T cells enriched from blood (not recorded which). All receptors come from a woman in her thirties who had been exposed to COVID-19. Each CDR3 is given with its conserved first and last residue. The D gene is left open where the match is weak. A row's size may be missing; if present it is once, few, many or a size class.

TGCGCCAGCAGCTTAAACCGGGACAGGGGGGATACGCAGTATTTT CASSLNRDRGDTQYF TRBJ2-3 TRBV5-1 . TRBD1
TGTGCCAGCAGTCTAGGGCAGGGGGCCTGGGGCTACACCTTC CASSLGQGAWGYTF TRBJ1-2 TRBV9 once TRBD1
TGTGCCAGCAGTGCCGCTTCAGGAAGAGAAGCTTTCTTT CASSAASGREAFF TRBJ1-1 TRBV25-1 . .
TGTGCCAGCAGCCCACAGGAATCACGACGGCCCCAGCATTTT CASSPQESRRPQHF TRBJ1-5 TRBV7-8 . .
TGTGCCAGCAGCGGCTTGACAGGGGAGAACACTGAAGCTTTCTTT CASSGLTGENTEAFF TRBJ1-1 TRBV11-3 . TRBD1
TGCGCCAGCAGCAAAGACCCGGACTTCATCCCCTCTGGAAACACCATATATTTT CASSKDPDFIPSGNTIYF TRBJ1-3 TRBV5-1 once .
TGCGCCAGCAGCTCGGGACTAGCGGAGACCCAGTACTTC CASSSGLAETQYF TRBJ2-5 TRBV5-1 . TRBD2
TGTGCCAGCAGCCGACAGGGAAGGGTAGGAGGCTACACCTTC CASSRQGRVGGYTF TRBJ1-2 TRBV28 few TRBD1
TGCAGCGTTGATCGGGTACTGAACACTGAAGCTTTCTTT CSVDRVLNTEAFF TRBJ1-1 TRBV29-1 . .
TGTGCCAGCAGCTCCATAACAGGGGTTTCATACAATTCACCCCTCCACTTT CASSSITGVSYNSPLHF TRBJ1-6 TRBV5-6 . TRBD1
TGTGCCAGCAGCCAAGAAGGAGGGCTTGAAGCTTTCTTT CASSQEGGLEAFF TRBJ1-1 TRBV3-1/TRBV3-2 . .
TGTGCCAGCAGTTCGACCGGGGGGCGTAGGTTAAATACGCAGTATTTT CASSSTGGRRLNTQYF TRBJ2-3 TRBV6-2/TRBV6-3 . .
TGTGCCAGCAGCGCGGAGCTAGCGGGAACTGACAATGAGCAGTTCTTC CASSAELAGTDNEQFF TRBJ2-1 TRBV9 . TRBD2
TGTGCCAGCAGCGCACAGGGTTTCGCAGATACGCAGTATTTT CASSAQGFADTQYF TRBJ2-3 TRBV9 . .
TGTGCCAGCAGTTGGGCCCGCTACGAGCAGTACTTC CASSWARYEQYF TRBJ2-7 TRBV28 . .
TGTGCCAGCAGTGACGGGCGGGGCGGATACGAGCAGTACTTC CASSDGRGGYEQYF TRBJ2-7 TRBV25-1 . .